This is a list of T cell receptor beta chains from one sample in a study of response to subunit inactivated influenza vaccine. TCRdb re-called the RT-PCR reads through MiXCR, storing one row per CDR3 protein. Among 500,000 or so distinct CDR3 sequences listed, more than 15% were seen once. The sample here was CD4+ T cells sorted from PBMCs, taken around 25 months after vaccination. These receptors were collected from a man aged 50 to 69 who received an inactivated influenza vaccine. Both conserved end residues are part of each CDR3. A D gene is named only where the DNA matches it firmly. Rows give clone size only sometimes, using once, few, many, or a class for an expanded clone.

v_gene	j_gene	d_gene	abundance	CDR3nt	CDR3aa
TRBV29-1	TRBJ1-3	-	-	TGCAGCGCTCTGACGCCTCTCTCTGGAAACACCATATATTTT	CSALTPLSGNTIYF
TRBV20-1	TRBJ2-1	TRBD2	few	TGCAGTGCTATCCGGGTTAGCGGGGGGGCAACAAATGAGCAGTTCTTC	CSAIRVSGGATNEQFF
TRBV20-1	TRBJ2-5	-	-	TGCAGTGCCTGGGATCGGAGGAGTGAGACCCAGTACTTC	CSAWDRRSETQYF
TRBV12-3/TRBV12-4	TRBJ1-1	-	-	TGTGCCAGCAGTGTGGCCTTAATCACTGAAGCTTTCTTT	CASSVALITEAFF
TRBV2	TRBJ1-1	TRBD1	many	TGTGCCAGCAGGACAGGGAGGAACACTGAAGCTTTCTTT	CASRTGRNTEAFF
TRBV20-1	TRBJ2-1	-	-	TGCAGTGCTCCGGGCCAGCGGGCGTCCTACAATGAGCAGTTCTTC	CSAPGQRASYNEQFF
TRBV6-5	TRBJ1-2	-	-	TGTGCCAGCAGTTACTCGGTCTACGGGGGCTACACCTTC	CASSYSVYGGYTF
TRBV28	TRBJ2-1	-	many	TGTGCCAGCACCCCCCCGGGTTTATACAATGAGCAGTTCTTC	CASTPPGLYNEQFF
TRBV20-1	TRBJ2-5	TRBD2	few	TGCAGTGCTAGTCGGGGGGTCGAGACCCAGTACTTC	CSASRGVETQYF
TRBV5-1	TRBJ1-1	TRBD1	many	TGCGCCAGCAGCTTAACCGGGACAGGGGGGAACACTGAAGCTTTCTTT	CASSLTGTGGNTEAFF
TRBV5-6	TRBJ2-1	-	-	TGTGCCAGCAGCGGTGACCTGAGGAGTGAGCAGTTCTTC	CASSGDLRSEQFF
TRBV7-2	TRBJ2-2	TRBD2	-	TGTGCCAGCAGCCCACGGGACTATCACACCGGGGAGCTGTTTTTT	CASSPRDYHTGELFF
TRBV7-9	TRBJ1-1	TRBD1	-	TGTGCCAGCAGCTTAGGCGGCCAGGGGGGTGGGGACACTGAAGCTTTCTTT	CASSLGGQGGGDTEAFF
TRBV6-2/TRBV6-3	TRBJ1-1	-	-	TGTGCCAGCAGTACTCCAACACCGAACACTGAAGCTTTCTTT	CASSTPTPNTEAFF
TRBV7-2	TRBJ2-3	-	few	TGTGCCAGCAGCTACCGTTCCGGGGATACGCAGTATTTT	CASSYRSGDTQYF
TRBV12-3/TRBV12-4	TRBJ1-5	TRBD1	-	TGTGCCAGCAGTTTAGGGGGACAGGACAAGACCCAGCATTTT	CASSLGGQDKTQHF
TRBV14	TRBJ1-4	-	many	TGTGCCAGCAGCCAAGATCTCGTCGGCAGGGAACTGTTTTTT	CASSQDLVGRELFF
TRBV5-1	TRBJ1-6	-	many	TGCGCCAGCAGCATCACAGGGAACAATTCACCCCTCCACTTT	CASSITGNNSPLHF
TRBV20-1	TRBJ1-6	TRBD1	-	TGCAGTGCCCGGACAGGGGATTCACCCCTCCACTTT	CSARTGDSPLHF
TRBV15	TRBJ1-1	TRBD1	-	TGTGCCACCAGCGCCGGGACAGGGCTGAACACTGAAGCTTTCTTT	CATSAGTGLNTEAFF
TRBV7-9	TRBJ1-2	-	few	TGTGCCAGCAGCAGAACGGTTAGGGGTGGCTACACCTTC	CASSRTVRGGYTF
TRBV5-1	TRBJ2-1	-	few	TGCGCCAGCAGCTTGGGAGGGAAGGAGTACAATGAGCAGTTCTTC	CASSLGGKEYNEQFF
TRBV4-2	TRBJ2-5	-	few	TGTGCCAGCAGGGGGGGGGGCTTAAAGACCCAGTACTTC	CASRGGGLKTQYF
TRBV5-1	TRBJ1-1	-	-	TGCGCCAGCAGCTTCGGGGGGCGCGGGACTGAAGCTTTCTTT	CASSFGGRGTEAFF
TRBV6-1	TRBJ2-3	-	few	TGTGCCAGCAGTAATGGACAGCCGGGAACAGATACGCAGTATTTT	CASSNGQPGTDTQYF
TRBV7-9	TRBJ2-3	TRBD1	-	TGTGCCAGCAGCTTACCCGGACAGGGGTCGCAGTATTTT	CASSLPGQGSQYF
TRBV4-2	TRBJ2-7	-	few	TGTGCCAGCAGCCAAGATCGGGGCGAGCAGTACTTC	CASSQDRGEQYF
TRBV12-3/TRBV12-4	TRBJ2-7	TRBD1	few	TGTGCCAGCAGTTGGGACAGGGTTCGTACGGAGGAGCAGTACTTC	CASSWDRVRTEEQYF
TRBV6-1	TRBJ2-2	TRBD1	-	TGTGCCAGCCTAACAGGGGCCGCGAACACCGGGGAGCTGTTTTTT	CASLTGAANTGELFF
TRBV29-1	TRBJ2-6	-	-	TGCAGCGTTGCTAAAACTGGGGCCAACGTCCTGACTTTC	CSVAKTGANVLTF
TRBV7-9	TRBJ2-5	TRBD2	few	TGTGCCAGCAGCTTCCTAGCGGGAGGGCCGGAGGAGACCCAGTACTTC	CASSFLAGGPEETQYF
TRBV5-4	TRBJ2-1	-	-	TGTGCCAGCATCGACCGGGGGGCGAATGAGCAGTTCTTC	CASIDRGANEQFF
TRBV5-1	TRBJ2-1	TRBD2	-	TGCGCCAGCAGCTTGGCTCTAGCGGGAGGCCAGAGGGAGCAGTTCTTC	CASSLALAGGQREQFF
TRBV6-5	TRBJ1-1	-	few	TGTGCCAGCAGTTACTACGGGGTAATGAACACTGAAGCTTTCTTT	CASSYYGVMNTEAFF
TRBV12-3/TRBV12-4	TRBJ2-2	-	-	TGTGCCAGCACTTTCAGGGCAGGAAGAAACACCGGGGAGCTGTTTTTT	CASTFRAGRNTGELFF
TRBV14	TRBJ2-2	-	-	TGTGCCAGCAGCCAAGTACAGCAGGGGAACACCGGGGAGCTGTTTTTT	CASSQVQQGNTGELFF
TRBV15	TRBJ1-1	TRBD1	few	TGTGCCACCAGCAGACCCGGGACAGGGAACACTGAAGCTTTCTTT	CATSRPGTGNTEAFF
TRBV12-3/TRBV12-4	TRBJ1-1	-	-	TGTGCCAGCAGTTTAAGGTTCACTGAAGCTTTCTTT	CASSLRFTEAFF
TRBV29-1	TRBJ2-6	-	-	TGCAGCGTGGGAAGGGATTCTGGGGCCAACGTCCTGACTTTC	CSVGRDSGANVLTF
TRBV10-3	TRBJ2-3	TRBD1	-	TGTGCCATCAGTGAGACAGGGGAAGGGACAGATACGCAGTATTTT	CAISETGEGTDTQYF
TRBV7-2	TRBJ1-2	-	-	TGTGCCAGCAGGCCGACAGAATCTCATGGCTGCACCTTC	CASRPTESHGCTF
TRBV7-2	TRBJ2-3	-	few	TGTGCCAGCATCCGGGATTCCGGGCTCCAGGGTCGGTCGGATTTT	CASIRDSGLQGRSDF
TRBV12-3/TRBV12-4	TRBJ1-5	TRBD1	few	TGTGCCAGTGGGGGGACTACAGGGGGCAATCAGCCCCAGCATTTT	CASGGTTGGNQPQHF
TRBV12-3/TRBV12-4	TRBJ1-1	-	-	TGTGCCAGCAGCCCTCCAGGGGCCTCTAGAGTAAGCACTGAAGCTTTCTTT	CASSPPGASRVSTEAFF
TRBV19	TRBJ2-1	TRBD2	-	TGTGCCAGTACCTCGGGACTAACCGGCTCCTACAATGAGCAGTTCTTC	CASTSGLTGSYNEQFF